The rows below give T cell receptor beta chains drawn from one sample of a study of blood T cell repertoires in COVID-19. The data were produced by immunoSEQ multiplex PCR, yet TCRdb's version contains in-frame clones alone and is incomplete. This table holds around 68,000 clones, approximately 79% found once. The sequencing sample was made of peripheral blood. The receptor source for this set is a woman in her forties or fifties with acute or convalescent COVID-19. Both conserved end residues are trimmed from each CDR3. The D gene is left open where the match is weak. The size entry is marked missing in some rows and otherwise reads once, few, many or a size class.

d_call,v_call,clone_size,j_call,cdr3_aa
TRBD1,TRBV19,.,TRBJ1-1,ASTPGQGTLNTEAF
TRBD1,TRBV10-1,.,TRBJ1-6,ASKRTGVDSPLH
TRBD1,TRBV19,medium-sized,TRBJ1-5,ASSRGQGARQPQH
.,TRBV30,.,TRBJ2-2,AWSHNTGELF
TRBD2,TRBV2,.,TRBJ2-5,ASRITEAGGETQY
.,TRBV5-1,.,TRBJ1-1,ASSSQTTGFAEAF
.,TRBV6-5,.,TRBJ2-3,ASSPGTYWDTQY
.,TRBV2,few,TRBJ2-7,ASSRQGGEQY
.,TRBV5-8,.,TRBJ1-1,ASSLFIGGTEAF
TRBD1,TRBV5-5,.,TRBJ2-1,ASSLGGQGLGFWL
.,TRBV10-3,.,TRBJ1-3,AISDSFRGLGNTIY
TRBD1,TRBV6-6,.,TRBJ2-7,ASSYIPGGEQY
.,TRBV24-1,.,TRBJ1-2,ATSPGGGFVYGYT
.,TRBV4-1,.,TRBJ1-1,ASSQIGGGTEAF
TRBD1,TRBV7-9,.,TRBJ2-5,ASSKGAAPEETQY
TRBD1,TRBV5-1,.,TRBJ2-1,ASSSRTGLSYNEQF
TRBD1,TRBV4-3,.,TRBJ2-7,ASSQDRSGTGIYEQY
TRBD1,TRBV18,.,TRBJ1-1,ASSAQGANTEAF
TRBD2,TRBV11-2,.,TRBJ2-1,ASSSELAGVKNEQF
TRBD2,TRBV7-3,few,TRBJ2-2,ASSRSSGTGELF
TRBD1,TRBV19,few,TRBJ1-1,ASSIPDRRGPGPTEAF
.,TRBV5-1,.,TRBJ1-1,ASSPGQTMNTEAF
.,TRBV2,.,TRBJ1-3,ASSFYSNSGNTIY
.,TRBV21-1,.,TRBJ1-5,ARGGSNQPQH
TRBD1,TRBV27,.,TRBJ1-3,AGTAGNTIY
TRBD2,TRBV4-3,medium-sized,TRBJ2-7,ASSQARLAPYEQY
TRBD2,TRBV20-1,.,TRBJ2-1,SASWLAGDYNEQF
.,TRBV7-8,.,TRBJ2-1,ASSLRYGGDYNEQF
.,TRBV7-9,.,TRBJ2-1,ASSLVYPYNEQF
.,TRBV9,.,TRBJ2-4,ASSVADSKNIQY